The subject of this entry is one T cell receptor beta chain. Antigen unknown. The data originate from a study of vaccination and CD4 T cells after COVID-19. Study as a whole: With a range of 35 to 161, the median interval from diagnosis to drawing post-COVID samples was roughly 110 days.

Whole-study results and caveats: Recorded median SARS-CoV-2-reactive clonotype numbers increased from roughly 19 to 38 without reaching significance.

The Oncomine TCR Beta short-read assay was applied to DNA of cultured CD4+ T cells. TCRdb recomputed calls from the PCR reads with MiXCR, one row per CDR3 protein. The data contain some 10,000 distinct CDR3 sequences, roughly 64% of them seen just once; the ten biggest clones take up 20% to 30%. Trimming took 3 bases from V and 0 from J; bases not matched to a gene: 12. This CDR3 has 18 residues. Germline assignment: CDR1 MDHEN and CDR2 SYDVKM. Treatment noted: roughly nine-day PBMC culture with coronavirus spike peptide pools or control peptides (ViraFEST assay). Patients returned positive PCR results between March and December 2020, earlier than US Alpha, Beta and Delta variants.

This TCR was recovered from a human donor who had recovered from COVID-19. The chain uses TRBV28 and TRBJ1-1; 8 bases align to TRBD1. The specimen was CD4+ T cells from blood, cultured in vitro. CDR3 nucleotides: TGTGCCAGCAGTTTTTCTATTGGGACAGGTCTAATGAACACTGAAGCTTTCTTT. Protein product: CASSFSIGTGLMNTEAFF.